This TCR beta chain was captured in a study of shared clonotypes between healthy human individuals. Regarding the study as a whole: Among donors, clonotype sharing was expected to be affected by sequencing depth. Sampling covered blood only; tissue repertoires likely differ.

J gave up 0 bases and V 5 bases, and 12 bases lay outside the gene matches. This CDR3 contains 17 residues. Germline CDR1 LNHNV, CDR2 YYDKDF (reference sequence). A word on this clone: Its antigen is undetermined.

In the original analysis: There were no quality scores in the junction-only immunoSEQ sequences, so filtering differed. Sequencing was performed with immunoSEQ multiplex PCR; in TCRdb, only in-frame clones are kept and a portion is missing. V and J calls and clone size are those listed in that table; D and trimming were worked out from the DNA. Of millions of clones listed, over 85% are singletons. Sample: naive CD4+ T cells sorted from blood. Subset defined: CD45RA+ positively selected. V usage is TRBV15 and J usage is TRBJ2-5; 7 bases align to TRBD2. The sequence was obtained from a man in his late teens or twenties in good health. The CDR3 region has the DNA TGTGCCACCAGCGGAGGGACTACTTGGGGCCACCAAGAGACCCAGTACTTC. Amino acids: CATSGGTTWGHQETQYF.